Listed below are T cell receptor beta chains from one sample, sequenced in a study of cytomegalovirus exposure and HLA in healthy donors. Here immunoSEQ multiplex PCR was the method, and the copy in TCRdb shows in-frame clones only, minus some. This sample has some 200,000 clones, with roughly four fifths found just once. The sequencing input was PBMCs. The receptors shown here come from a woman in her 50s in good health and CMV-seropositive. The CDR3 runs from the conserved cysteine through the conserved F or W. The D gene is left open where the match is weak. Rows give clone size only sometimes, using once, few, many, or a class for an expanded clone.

TGTGCCAGCAGCTCCCTAGCGGGAGGATGGACCGGGGAGCTGTTTTTT | CASSSLAGGWTGELFF | TRBV5-4 | TRBD2 | TRBJ2-2 | 16 | NA
TGTGCCAGCAGTTCGGGCTATAATTCACCCCTCCACTTT | CASSSGYNSPLHF | TRBV6-6 | NA | TRBJ1-6 | 13 | NA
TGTGCCAGTAGCCGTGGACAGGGGGCCAATTCCTACGAGCAGTACTTC | CASSRGQGANSYEQYF | TRBV19 | TRBD1 | TRBJ2-7 | 16 | NA
TGTGCCAGCGCGAGGGCCAATGAGGAGACCCAGTACTTC | CASARANEETQYF | TRBV7-9 | NA | TRBJ2-5 | 13 | NA
TGTGCCATCAGTGACGTAGCGGGCCTTCGCACAGATACGCAGTATTTT | CAISDVAGLRTDTQYF | TRBV10-3 | TRBD2 | TRBJ2-3 | 16 | NA
TGTGCCAGCTCATCAGGGGCTGGGGCCGGGGAGCTGTTTTTT | CASSSGAGAGELFF | TRBV18 | NA | TRBJ2-2 | 14 | few
TGTGCCAGCAGTTACTTTGAAACAGGGTACACTGAAGCTTTCTTT | CASSYFETGYTEAFF | TRBV6-5 | NA | TRBJ1-1 | 15 | NA
TGCGCCAGCAGTTCCGGGGGGCTGAGCTCTGGGGCCAACGGCCTGACTTTC | CASSSGGLSSGANGLTF | TRBV5-1 | NA | TRBJ2-6 | 17 | NA
TGTGCCAGCAGCTTCGGGACAGGGAGAGGCCACACCTTC | CASSFGTGRGHTF | TRBV5-6 | TRBD1 | TRBJ1-2 | 13 | NA
TGTGCCAGCAGCCTGACTAGGGGAGACTCCGAGCAGTACTTC | CASSLTRGDSEQYF | TRBV28 | NA | TRBJ2-7 | 14 | NA
TGTGCCAGCAGGGCAGGGGGCTCTGAAAAACTGTTTTTT | CASRAGGSEKLFF | TRBV6-1 | TRBD1 | TRBJ1-4 | 13 | NA
TGTGCCAGCACGAGTAAGAGCACCGGGGAGCTGTTTTTT | CASTSKSTGELFF | TRBV28 | NA | TRBJ2-2 | 13 | NA
TGTGCCAGCAGCCCAGATTACCCGGGAGTAAACACAGATACGCAGTATTTT | CASSPDYPGVNTDTQYF | TRBV7-3 | NA | TRBJ2-3 | 17 | NA
TGCAGCGTCGGGACTGAATACAATGAGCAGTTCTTC | CSVGTEYNEQFF | TRBV29-1 | NA | TRBJ2-1 | 12 | NA
TGTGCCAGCAGAGGAGGGACAGGGACAAAGAACACTGAAGCTTTCTTT | CASRGGTGTKNTEAFF | TRBV28 | TRBD1 | TRBJ1-1 | 16 | NA
TGCGGAGCATCCAGGGGGCCGGACGAGCAGTACTTC | CGASRGPDEQYF | TRBV29-1 | TRBD1 | TRBJ2-7 | 12 | NA
TGTGCCAGTAGCAACTGGGGGGGTTCGAACACTGAAGCTTTCTTT | CASSNWGGSNTEAFF | TRBV19 | NA | TRBJ1-1 | 15 | NA
TGTGCCAGCAGTGTGGGGACAACCTCCTACGAGCAGTACTTC | CASSVGTTSYEQYF | TRBV2 | NA | TRBJ2-7 | 14 | NA
TGTGCCAGCAGTCCCCGTCGAGGGGGCGAGACCCAGTACTTC | CASSPRRGGETQYF | TRBV6-5 | TRBD1 | TRBJ2-5 | 14 | NA
TGTGCTAGTAGCACGGGACAGGGCTACAATGAGCAGTTCTTC | CASSTGQGYNEQFF | TRBV7-7 | TRBD1 | TRBJ2-1 | 14 | once
TGTGCCAGCAGTTTAGGTACAGGGAATAATGAAAAACTGTTTTTT | CASSLGTGNNEKLFF | TRBV28 | NA | TRBJ1-4 | 15 | NA
TGTGCCAGCAGCTCGGGACTAGCATACAATGAGCAGTTCTTC | CASSSGLAYNEQFF | TRBV5-6 | TRBD2 | TRBJ2-1 | 14 | once
TGCAGCGTTGAGTACAGGGTGCAGGAGACCCAGTACTTC | CSVEYRVQETQYF | TRBV29-1 | NA | TRBJ2-5 | 13 | NA
TGTGCCAGCAGGCCTAATTATCAGCCCCAGCATTTT | CASRPNYQPQHF | TRBV28 | NA | TRBJ1-5 | 12 | NA
TGTTCCAGCAGCTTCCAACATACTGAAGCTTTCTTT | CSSSFQHTEAFF | TRBV7-9 | NA | TRBJ1-1 | 12 | NA
TGTGCCAGCAGTTCAACAACAGATACGCAGTATTTT | CASSSTTDTQYF | TRBV6-6 | NA | TRBJ2-3 | 12 | once